Listed here is a single T cell receptor beta chain. As part of library construction, unique molecular identifiers were attached to individual cDNA molecules. From the 5' RACE reads, TCRdb called clonotypes with MiXCR, one entry per CDR3 protein. The sample gives 35,000 to 45,000 distinct CDR3 sequences, around 5% of which show up once; about 27% is in the top ten. The data belong to a study of early T cells in non-severe SARS-CoV-2 infection. This CDR3 has 18 amino acids. V shed 6 bases and J 4 bases; nucleotides not matched to a gene: 14. Germline CDR1 and CDR2: KGHSH and LQKENI. The chain has TRBV18 and TRBJ2-1; 11 nucleotides line up with TRBD2. The receptor's source is an adult who was a healthcare worker with PCR-confirmed SARS-CoV-2 infection or an uninfected control (not recorded which). Sequences were obtained from whole blood. CDR3 protein: CASSPFVVTSGSYNEQFF. CDR3 nucleotides: TGTGCCAGCTCCCCCTTCGTTGTAACTAGCGGGAGTTACAATGAGCAGTTCTTC.